The rows below give T cell receptor beta chains drawn from one sample of a study of T cell responses to AZD1222 COVID-19 vaccine. The repertoire was sequenced with immunoSEQ multiplex PCR; TCRdb's copy has only in-frame clones and lacks some. The sample includes about 120,000 clones, 75% to 90% of them seen just once. Sequencing used peripheral blood, obtained on day 0 of AZD1222 vaccination. These TCRs come from an adult in good health. CDR3s include the opening cysteine and the closing phenylalanine or tryptophan. Fields, in order: CDR3 protein, CDR3 DNA, D gene, clone size, V gene, J gene. A D gene is named only where the DNA matches it firmly. Rows give clone size only sometimes, using once, few, many, or a class for an expanded clone.

CDR3 protein: CASSQRDARTDYGYTF
CDR3 DNA: TGTGCCAGCAGCCAAAGGGATGCCCGGACAGACTATGGCTACACCTTC
D gene: NA
clone size: NA
V gene: TRBV3-1/TRBV3-2
J gene: TRBJ1-2

CDR3 protein: CASSQVRGGNQPQHF
CDR3 DNA: TGCGCCAGCAGCCAAGTGCGGGGGGGCAATCAGCCCCAGCATTTT
D gene: NA
clone size: NA
V gene: TRBV4-1
J gene: TRBJ1-5

CDR3 protein: CASSFLGGNYGYTF
CDR3 DNA: TGTGCCAGCAGCTTTCTGGGGGGCAACTATGGCTACACCTTC
D gene: NA
clone size: few
V gene: TRBV7-8
J gene: TRBJ1-2

CDR3 protein: CASSGVSQPQHF
CDR3 DNA: TGTGCCAGCAGCGGGGTGAGCCAGCCCCAGCATTTT
D gene: NA
clone size: NA
V gene: TRBV28
J gene: TRBJ1-5

CDR3 protein: CASSLADTQYF
CDR3 DNA: TGCGCCAGCAGCTTGGCCGATACGCAGTATTTT
D gene: NA
clone size: NA
V gene: TRBV5-1
J gene: TRBJ2-3

CDR3 protein: CASSLAPYSNQPQHF
CDR3 DNA: TGTGCCAGCAGTCTCGCCCCTTATAGCAATCAGCCCCAGCATTTT
D gene: NA
clone size: NA
V gene: TRBV6-5
J gene: TRBJ1-5

CDR3 protein: CASSSQANYGYTF
CDR3 DNA: TGTGCCAGCAGCTCTCAAGCTAACTATGGCTACACCTTC
D gene: NA
clone size: NA
V gene: TRBV7-8
J gene: TRBJ1-2

CDR3 protein: CASSQDSIGGTYEQYF
CDR3 DNA: TGTGCCAGCAGCCAAGACAGTATTGGCGGGACCTACGAGCAGTACTTC
D gene: NA
clone size: NA
V gene: TRBV3-1/TRBV3-2
J gene: TRBJ2-7

CDR3 protein: CAWSWGGEAFF
CDR3 DNA: TGTGCCTGGAGCTGGGGAGGTGAAGCTTTCTTT
D gene: NA
clone size: NA
V gene: TRBV30
J gene: TRBJ1-1

CDR3 protein: CASSPGQEFTGELFF
CDR3 DNA: TGCGCCAGCAGCCCAGGACAGGAATTTACCGGGGAGCTGTTTTTT
D gene: TRBD1
clone size: NA
V gene: TRBV5-1
J gene: TRBJ2-2

CDR3 protein: CASSPTNDSTKNIQYF
CDR3 DNA: TGTGCCAGCAGCCCGACGAACGACAGCACCAAAAACATTCAGTACTTC
D gene: NA
clone size: NA
V gene: TRBV7-9
J gene: TRBJ2-4

CDR3 protein: CASSLDNQPQHF
CDR3 DNA: TGTGCCAGCAGCTTAGACAACCAGCCCCAGCATTTT
D gene: NA
clone size: NA
V gene: TRBV5-6
J gene: TRBJ1-5

CDR3 protein: CASSLGLGLSSGNTIYF
CDR3 DNA: TGTGCCAGCAGCTTAGGTTTGGGCCTGAGCTCTGGAAACACCATATATTTT
D gene: NA
clone size: NA
V gene: TRBV7-2
J gene: TRBJ1-3

CDR3 protein: CASSQEVVGMYQETQYF
CDR3 DNA: TGTGCCAGCAGCCAAGAAGTCGTTGGAATGTACCAAGAGACCCAGTACTTC
D gene: NA
clone size: NA
V gene: TRBV14
J gene: TRBJ2-5

CDR3 protein: CASSKAGASDTQYF
CDR3 DNA: TGTGCCAGCAGCAAAGCGGGGGCTTCAGATACGCAGTATTTT
D gene: NA
clone size: few
V gene: TRBV21-1
J gene: TRBJ2-3

CDR3 protein: CASSQGGWDTDTQYF
CDR3 DNA: TGCGCCAGCAGCCAAGGGGGGTGGGACACAGATACGCAGTATTTT
D gene: NA
clone size: NA
V gene: TRBV4-3
J gene: TRBJ2-3

CDR3 protein: CASSPSNSEQFF
CDR3 DNA: TGTGCCAGCAGCCCTTCTAATTCTGAGCAGTTCTTC
D gene: NA
clone size: NA
V gene: TRBV7-9
J gene: TRBJ2-1

CDR3 protein: CASSPGLAGGPDGELFF
CDR3 DNA: TGTGCCAGCAGCCCGGGACTAGCGGGAGGGCCGGACGGGGAGCTGTTTTTT
D gene: TRBD2
clone size: NA
V gene: TRBV27
J gene: TRBJ2-2

CDR3 protein: CASSSGGEFYNSPLHF
CDR3 DNA: TGCGCCAGCAGCTCAGGGGGCGAGTTTTATAATTCACCCCTCCACTTT
D gene: TRBD1
clone size: NA
V gene: TRBV5-1
J gene: TRBJ1-6

CDR3 protein: CASSLGAATNEKLFF
CDR3 DNA: TGCGCCAGCAGCTTGGGGGCCGCAACTAATGAAAAACTGTTTTTT
D gene: NA
clone size: NA
V gene: TRBV5-1
J gene: TRBJ1-4

CDR3 protein: CASSLSIAGGADGYTF
CDR3 DNA: TGTGCCAGCAGTTTATCGATTGCAGGGGGAGCAGATGGCTACACCTTC
D gene: TRBD1
clone size: NA
V gene: TRBV27
J gene: TRBJ1-2

CDR3 protein: CASSPGYVYNEQFF
CDR3 DNA: TGTGCCAGCAGCCCAGGTTACGTCTACAATGAGCAGTTCTTC
D gene: NA
clone size: NA
V gene: TRBV27
J gene: TRBJ2-1

CDR3 protein: CATKGPRTEAFF
CDR3 DNA: TGTGCCACCAAGGGACCAAGGACTGAAGCTTTCTTT
D gene: NA
clone size: NA
V gene: TRBV12-3/TRBV12-4
J gene: TRBJ1-1

CDR3 protein: CASSPTRQGTQPQHF
CDR3 DNA: TGTGCCAGCAGCCCCACCCGACAGGGGACCCAGCCCCAGCATTTT
D gene: TRBD1
clone size: NA
V gene: TRBV28
J gene: TRBJ1-5

CDR3 protein: CASSYTESYEQYF
CDR3 DNA: TGTGCCAGCAGTTATACTGAGTCCTACGAGCAGTACTTC
D gene: NA
clone size: NA
V gene: TRBV6-5
J gene: TRBJ2-7

CDR3 protein: CASSLVGVPNEKLFF
CDR3 DNA: TGTGCCAGCAGCTTAGTTGGGGTCCCTAATGAAAAACTGTTTTTT
D gene: NA
clone size: NA
V gene: TRBV11-2
J gene: TRBJ1-4

CDR3 protein: CASSATGPSGGYTF
CDR3 DNA: TGTGCCAGCAGCGCGACAGGGCCCAGTGGAGGCTACACCTTC
D gene: TRBD1
clone size: NA
V gene: TRBV9
J gene: TRBJ1-2

CDR3 protein: CASSLVLARPDTQYF
CDR3 DNA: TGTGCCAGCAGCTTAGTCCTAGCGAGGCCAGATACGCAGTATTTT
D gene: NA
clone size: NA
V gene: TRBV7-2
J gene: TRBJ2-3

CDR3 protein: CASSPGTGGGEAFF
CDR3 DNA: TGCGCCAGCAGCCCCGGGACAGGGGGCGGAGAAGCTTTCTTT
D gene: TRBD1
clone size: NA
V gene: TRBV5-1
J gene: TRBJ1-1

CDR3 protein: CATSREGFAEAFF
CDR3 DNA: TGTGCCACCAGCAGAGAAGGGTTCGCTGAAGCTTTCTTT
D gene: NA
clone size: NA
V gene: TRBV15
J gene: TRBJ1-1

CDR3 protein: CASSPFGTEAFF
CDR3 DNA: TGTGCCAGCAGCCCCTTCGGGACTGAAGCTTTCTTT
D gene: NA
clone size: NA
V gene: TRBV4-2
J gene: TRBJ1-1